One and the same sample provided the 26 T cell receptor beta chains below, sequenced in a study. TCRdb redid the calling of the 5' RACE reads with MiXCR, one entry per CDR3 protein. The repertoire holds roughly 69,000 distinct CDR3 sequences, 22% seen once, with just under 3% in the top ten. Sequenced material: memory CD4+ T cells sorted from a lymph node. Indicated subset: memory CD4+ T cells, CD4+CD45RO+CD25-. Receptors were obtained from a female donor with breast cancer.

Of note for this clonotype: The CDR3 does not close with the conserved phenylalanine or tryptophan, likely indicating a read error. The chain joins TRBV24-1 to TRBJ2-1, with D hard to call. Germline V lookup: CDR1 KGHDR, CDR2 SFDVKD. The CDR3 is 13 residues long. Trimming cost V 4 bases and J 6 bases, with 9 bases left between them. CDR3 in amino acids: CATSEVSGNEQFL. The CDR3 DNA sequence: TGTGCCACCAGTGAAGTTAGTGGCAATGAGCAGTTCCTC.

Comment on this clonotype: One end of the junction does not line up with germline, which may come from a read error. The chain has TRBV4-1 and TRBJ1-2; D not certain. This CDR3 is built from 17 residues. Germline V lookup: CDR1 MGHRA, CDR2 YSYEKL. This chain's CDR3 is CASSPRENRLQNYGFTF. The CDR3 DNA reads as TGCGCCAGCAGCCCTCGGGAGAATCGTCTTCAAAACTATGGCTTCACCTTC.

This clonotype was observed a few times. J is TRBJ2-7 and V is TRBV20-1; the match to TRBD1 covers 9 bases. V gave up 6 bases and J gave up 0 bases; unmatched junction bases: 6. This CDR3 is built from 14 residues. Per germline, CDR1 DFQATT and CDR2 SNEGSKA (reference sequence). The CDR3 nucleotides read TGCAGTGCACCCGGGACAGGGAGCTCCTACGAGCAGTACTTC. This sequence encodes CSAPGTGSSYEQYF.

This clonotype turned up a few times. The J gene is TRBJ1-4, the V gene TRBV3-1, with D unresolved. Per germline, CDR1 LGHDT and CDR2 YNNKEL (reference sequence). V dropped 2 bases and J dropped 5 bases, with 6 bases sitting between them. This CDR3 comprises 13 residues. As DNA, the CDR3 is TGTGCCAGCAGCCAAAACCAGAATGAAAAACTGTTTTTT. Residues: CASSQNQNEKLFF.

V gene TRBV5-1 combines with J gene TRBJ2-7, with D maybe TRBD2 (6 bases). CDR1 and CDR2 (germline): SGHRS, YFSETQ. CDR3 length equals 18 residues. V was shortened by 3 bases and J by 9 bases, with 31 bases between the two germline ends. CDR3: CASSSGGYLRQGNYRQYF. As DNA, the CDR3 is TGCGCCAGCAGCTCCGGAGGGTACCTTCGGCAGGGAAACTATCGGCAGTACTTC.

The table lists this clonotype with many counts. The genes are TRBV5-5 and TRBJ1-2, with 7 bases fitting TRBD1. Germline V gives CDR1 SGHKS, CDR2 YYEKEE (reference sequence). With V trimmed by 7 bases and J by 2 bases, 2 bases remained unmatched. CDR3 size: 12 residues. Here the CDR3 DNA reads TGTGCCAGCGGGACAGCGAACTATGGCTACACCTTC. Its protein is CASGTANYGYTF. Combining the CDR3 with reference TRBV5-5 and TRBJ1-2 gives the whole variable domain DAGVTQSPTHLIKTRGQQVTLRCSPISGHKSVSWYQQVLGQGPQFIFQYYEKEERGRGNFPDRFSARQFPNYSSELNVNALLLGDSALYLCASGTANYGYTFGSGTRLTVV.

This clonotype has just a few counts. The genes are TRBV4-2 and TRBJ2-3, with D hard to call. V lost 1 base to trimming and J lost 2 bases, with 13 bases between them. Germline lookup yields CDR1 LGHNA and CDR2 YNFKEQ. This CDR3 region has 16 residues. CDR3: CASSQGYAENTDTQYF. CDR3 nucleotide sequence: TGTGCCAGCAGCCAAGGGTACGCGGAAAACACAGATACGCAGTATTTT.

This clonotype was recorded a few times. The rearrangement uses TRBV18 and TRBJ2-7; 8 bases line up with TRBD1. This CDR3 comprises 13 residues. Germline values: CDR1 KGHSH, CDR2 LQKENI. J lost 6 bases, V lost 6 bases, and 7 bases had no gene match. The CDR3 DNA reads as TGTGCCAGCTCGGGACAGGTCCAGGGCGAGCAGTACTTC. Amino acid sequence: CASSGQVQGEQYF.

The chain joins TRBV20-1 to TRBJ2-7; the D gene is possibly TRBD1 (5 bases). Germline CDR1 reads DFQATT; CDR2 reads SNEGSKA (reference sequence). The CDR3 is 12 amino acids. Trimming took 3 bases from V and 4 from J, leaving 10 bases between them. The CDR3 nucleotides are TGCAGTGCTAGTAGCAGGGATTACGAGCAGTACTTC. Translated, it gives CSASSRDYEQYF.

In its sample, this clonotype was seen once. This CDR3 is missing its conserved last phenylalanine or tryptophan, likely due to a read error. The V gene is TRBV7-2, the J gene TRBJ2-3; possible D gene TRBD2, 6 bases. CDR3 length equals 14 residues. V lost 7 bases to trimming and J lost 4 bases, with 15 bases between them. Germline V gene lookup returns CDR1 SGHTA and CDR2 FQGNSA. For the CDR3, the DNA is TGTGCCAGCATAGAAGGAGGGGTAGCAGATACGCAGTATCTT. It encodes CASIEGGVADTQYL.

This clonotype has at least ten counts. The chain joins TRBV20-1 to TRBJ2-3; 10 bases match TRBD2. The length of the CDR3 is 14 residues. V shed 0 bases and J 6 bases; nucleotides not matched to a gene: 3. Germline values: CDR1 DFQATT, CDR2 SNEGSKA (reference sequence). Here the CDR3 reads CSAREASGSDTQYF. In DNA, the CDR3 is TGCAGTGCTAGAGAAGCTAGCGGGAGTGATACGCAGTATTTT.

The CDR3 DNA reads TGCGCCAGCAGCAAGAAAAACGGGGTAACCCAAGAGACCCAGTACTTC. Encoded protein: CASSKKNGVTQETQYF. This chain joins TRBV5-1 and TRBJ2-5, with TRBD2 as a possible D gene (5 bases). With 4 bases removed from V and 1 base from J, the gap between germline ends came to 17 bases. CDR1 and CDR2 (germline): SGHRS, YFSETQ. CDR3 length equals 16 residues.

This clonotype has a handful of counts. The V and J genes are TRBV18 and TRBJ2-7; 7 bases map to TRBD1. From germline, CDR1 is KGHSH and CDR2 LQKENI. CDR3 size: 14 residues. V was pared by 6 bases and J by 7 bases, with 12 bases of the junction left unmatched. CDR3 loop: CASSPSEDRQEQYF. The DNA for the CDR3 is TGTGCCAGCTCGCCTTCGGAGGACAGGCAGGAGCAGTACTTC.

This sequence joins TRBV5-1 and TRBJ2-3, with 7 bases that match TRBD2. Germline CDR1 reads SGHRS; CDR2 reads YFSETQ. The CDR3 length is 16 residues. J gave up 1 base and V 0 bases, and 5 bases lay outside the gene matches. CDR3 sequence: CASSLAAGDGTDTQYF. In DNA form, the CDR3 reads TGCGCCAGCAGCTTGGCTGCGGGAGATGGCACAGATACGCAGTATTTT.

There are many counts of this clonotype. This rearrangement joins TRBV20-1 to TRBJ1-2; D remains ambiguous. Germline V gives CDR1 DFQATT, CDR2 SNEGSKA (reference sequence). The CDR3 is made up of 13 amino acids. V lost 2 bases and J 6 bases, leaving 13 bases between the germline ends. The CDR3, as DNA: TGCAGTGCTAGACGGGCAGATAGGGATGGCTACACCTTC. Translated, it gives CSARRADRDGYTF.

Concerning this clonotype: A read error may be the cause here, since a much bigger clone is one base away. The chain uses TRBV11-2 and TRBJ2-1, with 9 bases matching TRBD1. This CDR3 region has 15 residues. Per the germline V gene, CDR1 is SGHAT and CDR2 is FQNNGV. In DNA form, the CDR3 reads TGTGCCAGCAGCCGAGTGGGACAGGGAGACAATGAGCAGCTCTTC. This encodes CASSRVGQGDNEQLF. Based on the CDR3 plus reference TRBV11-2 and TRBJ2-1, the full variable domain is EAGVAQSPRYKIIEKRQSVAFWCNPISGHATLYWYQQILGQGPKLLIQFQNNGVVDDSQLPKDRFSAERLKGVDSTLKIQPAKLEDSAVYLCASSRVGQGDNEQLFGPGTRLTVL.

This clonotype occurred a few times. The chain couples TRBV12-3 or TRBV12-4 to TRBJ1-1; no definite D call. V was shortened by 1 base and J by 0 bases, with 9 bases between the two germline ends. This CDR3 has 15 residues. The CDR3 loop reads CASSLDTSMNTEAFF. DNA for the CDR3: TGTGCCAGCAGTTTAGATACATCCATGAACACTGAAGCTTTCTTT.

In this sample, this clonotype turned up a few times. The chain links TRBV4-2 to TRBJ2-5; D uncertain. CDR3 length: 15 residues. With 1 base removed from V and 1 base from J, the gap between germline ends came to 10 bases. The V gene's germline CDR1 is LGHNA and CDR2 YNFKEQ. DNA for the CDR3: TGTGCCAGCAGCCAAGTGTCCGGATTCCAAGAGACCCAGTACTTC. Protein sequence: CASSQVSGFQETQYF.

The V gene is TRBV19, the J gene TRBJ2-1; 10 bases are a match to TRBD1. This CDR3 is 15 amino acids long. Germline V lookup: CDR1 LNHDA, CDR2 SQIVND (reference sequence). After removal of 4 bases from V and 8 bases from J, the junction contained 8 bases not matched to a gene. CDR3 coding DNA: TGTGCCAGTAGTACCCGGACAGGGGGACACGATGAGCAGTTCTTC. Its translation: CASSTRTGGHDEQFF.

This clonotype was observed a few times. The chain couples TRBV7-2 to TRBJ1-2; D unclear. This CDR3 has 14 residues. Germline CDR1 is SGHTA and CDR2 is FQGNSA. V shed 2 bases and J shed 0 bases, with 7 bases lying between them. The CDR3 DNA sequence: TGTGCCAGCAGCTTAACCATAACTAACTATGGCTACACCTTC. Translation gives CASSLTITNYGYTF.

The chain carries TRBV10-3 and TRBJ2-2; 10 nucleotides align to TRBD2. The ends lost 6 bases at V and 4 bases at J; junction bases unmatched: 8. The CDR3 runs to 16 residues. CDR1 is ENHRY and CDR2 is SYGVKD in the germline V gene. CDR3 sequence (DNA): TGTGCCATCAGGCCAGCTAGCGGGGGTCCCACCGGGGAGCTGTTTTTT. Its protein product is CAIRPASGGPTGELFF.

This clonotype was counted ten times or more. This rearrangement joins TRBV6-1 to TRBJ2-2; no clear D. This CDR3 region has 15 residues. With 4 bases removed from V and 2 bases from J, the gap between germline ends came to 11 bases. Looked up from germline, CDR1 is MNHNS and CDR2 is SASEGT. In DNA form, the CDR3 reads TGTGCCAGCAGTGGTTGGGGTCTTAACACCGGGGAGCTGTTTTTT. It translates to CASSGWGLNTGELFF.

About this clonotype: A read error may account for a junction end that differs from germline. J is TRBJ2-2 and V is TRBV10-1; the D is unclear. This CDR3 comprises 12 residues. Germline CDR1 is WNHNN and CDR2 is SYGVQD (reference sequence). CDR3 DNA sequence: TGCGCCCGCAGTGAGTGGACCGGGGAGCTGTTTTTT. Its protein is CARSEWTGELFF.

This clonotype was counted many times. The CDR3 DNA is TGCGCCAGCAGCCCCGCTAGCGAAATAGATACGCAGTATTTT. Translation: CASSPASEIDTQYF. The V gene is TRBV5-1, the J gene TRBJ2-3; weak D call: TRBD2 (6 bases). CDR3 length: 14 amino acids. The germline gives CDR1 SGHRS, CDR2 YFSETQ. Between the trimmed V and J ends, which lost 4 bases and 5 bases, there was a span of 14 bases.

For this clonotype: At one boundary the junction diverges from the germline segment, which might be a read error. The CDR3 nucleotides read TGTGCCAGCAACTTAGTAGCTATGGGAGGGGGCTCTGAAAAACTGTTTTTT. Its translation is CASNLVAMGGGSEKLFF. The chain has TRBV7-2 and TRBJ1-4; TRBD1 matches at 7 bases. There are 17 residues in the CDR3. The germline CDR1 and CDR2 sequences are SGHTA and FQGNSA.

This clonotype was picked up many times. The DNA of the CDR3 is TGTGCCAGCAGCTTACTGGGGGCTAGCACAGATACGCAGTATTTT. This sequence encodes CASSLLGASTDTQYF. The chain has TRBV7-2 and TRBJ2-3; possibly TRBD1 for D (6 bases). The V and J ends lost 2 bases and 0 bases respectively, with 9 bases between them. This CDR3 has 15 amino acids. The germline gives CDR1 SGHTA, CDR2 FQGNSA.